This entry lists 29 T cell receptor beta chains sequenced from one sample in a study of response to subunit inactivated influenza vaccine. TCRdb fed the RT-PCR reads into MiXCR, producing one record per CDR3 protein. This sample has some 500,000 distinct CDR3 sequences, with approximately 24% found just once. Sequenced here: CD4+ T cells sorted from PBMCs, sampled roughly 5 days after vaccination. The receptors stem from a man aged 45-60 years who received an inactivated influenza vaccine.

The chain employs TRBV5-1 and TRBJ2-7, with 13 positions matching TRBD2. There are 15 residues in the CDR3. CDR1 SGHRS and CDR2 YFSETQ come from the germline V gene. Germline trimming cut 5 bases from V and 2 bases from J; bases unmatched to any gene: 4. The CDR3 bases are TGCGCCAGCAGGGAGGGGACTAGCGGGACCTACGAGCAGTACTTC. Its translation is CASREGTSGTYEQYF.

This clonotype has a handful of counts. This chain joins TRBV6-2 or TRBV6-3 and TRBJ1-1; 9 nucleotides match TRBD1. CDR1 MNHEY and CDR2 SVGEGT come from the germline V gene. With 7 bases clipped from V and 0 bases from J, the junction kept 3 bases outside the gene matches. CDR3 length: 14 amino acids. CDR3 loop: CASKRQGVNTEAFF. The CDR3, as DNA: TGTGCCAGCAAACGACAGGGGGTGAACACTGAAGCTTTCTTT.

CDR3 nucleotide sequence: TGTGCCAGCAGCTCGCCCGGACAGAGTTCACCCCTCCACTTT. It specifies CASSSPGQSSPLHF. The chain couples TRBV7-8 to TRBJ1-6; possible D gene TRBD1, 6 bases. With 4 bases removed from V and 9 bases from J, the gap between germline ends came to 13 bases. Germline V CDR1 and CDR2: SGHVS, FQNEAQ. The CDR3 runs 14 residues.

This chain uses TRBV7-2 with TRBJ1-2, with no clear D. The CDR3 has 13 amino acids. Trimming took off 2 bases at V and 8 bases at J, with 12 bases between the two ends. Germline CDR1 is SGHTA and CDR2 is FQGNSA. CDR3 sequence reads: CASSLNVVGGYTF. The CDR3 nucleotides are TGTGCCAGCAGCTTAAATGTCGTTGGAGGCTACACCTTC.

The rearrangement uses TRBV28 and TRBJ2-1; D is undetermined. The CDR3 loop spans 13 amino acids. Trimming left V 7 bases short and J 7 bases short, with 14 bases between. Germline V gene lookup returns CDR1 MDHEN and CDR2 SYDVKM. As DNA, the CDR3 is TGTGCCAGCACTAGTGCAGCTAGGAATGAGCAGTTCTTC. Protein sequence: CASTSAARNEQFF.

The genes are TRBV7-3 and TRBJ2-2, with D hard to call. The CDR3 sequence is 12 residues long. Germline V CDR1 and CDR2: SGHTA, FQGTGA. V was shortened by 5 bases and J by 7 bases, with 8 bases between the two germline ends. CDR3 DNA: TGTGCCAGCAGCCCCCGGTTCGGGGAGCTGTTTTTT. Translating gives CASSPRFGELFF.

This clonotype was seen a few times. This chain connects TRBV5-5 to TRBJ1-5, with D possibly being TRBD1 (5 bases). Per germline, CDR1 SGHKS and CDR2 YYEKEE (reference sequence). The CDR3 contains 15 residues. Trimming pared 0 bases from V and 2 bases from J, leaving 9 bases between. The CDR3 region is CASSLVQGRNQPQHF. CDR3 DNA: TGTGCCAGCAGCTTGGTCCAGGGACGCAATCAGCCCCAGCATTTT.

Remarks on this clonotype: Germline and junction disagree at one end, which may indicate a read error. The rearrangement links TRBV29-1 to TRBJ2-7, with D perhaps TRBD1 or TRBD2 (5 bases each). CDR1 and CDR2 from the germline V gene are SQVTM and ANQGSEA. The CDR3 has 12 residues. The DNA of the CDR3 is TGCTGCGTTGAAGATCGGGGCCCCGAGCAGTACTTC. It yields the protein CCVEDRGPEQYF.

The chain carries TRBV20-1 and TRBJ2-7; D is perhaps TRBD1 (6 bases). This CDR3 is built from 14 residues. CDR1 is DFQATT and CDR2 is SNEGSKA in the germline V gene (reference sequence). V lost 6 bases and J 1 base, leaving 16 bases between the germline ends. The CDR3 sequence: CSASRDTLSYEQYF. In nucleotides, the CDR3 is TGCAGTGCAAGCCGGGACACCTTATCCTACGAGCAGTACTTC.

This chain links TRBV5-1 with TRBJ2-2; 7 bases align to TRBD2. There are 14 residues in the CDR3. Trimming removed 7 bases from V and 0 bases from J; junction bases left unmatched: 3. Germline V gene sequence: CDR1 SGHRS, CDR2 YFSETQ. The CDR3 sequence is CASGGLTNTGELFF. CDR3 bases: TGCGCCAGCGGGGGACTAACGAACACCGGGGAGCTGTTTTTT.

The chain joins TRBV4-3 to TRBJ2-3; the D gene is possibly TRBD1 (5 bases). V dropped 4 bases and J dropped 5 bases, with 19 bases sitting between them. This CDR3 has 16 amino acids. Germline V CDR1 and CDR2: LGHNA, YSLEER. This CDR3 is CASSLGATQPQDTQYF. Here the CDR3 DNA reads TGCGCCAGCAGCCTTGGGGCCACACAACCACAAGATACGCAGTATTTT.

This sequence joins TRBV5-1 and TRBJ1-2, with TRBD1 matching 8 bases. This CDR3 spans 14 amino acids. The ends lost 4 bases at V and 4 bases at J; junction bases unmatched: 6. CDR1 and CDR2 from the germline V gene are SGHRS and YFSETQ. As DNA, the CDR3 is TGCGCCAGCAGCCGCGACGGGACAGGCTATGGCTACACCTTC. It is translated as CASSRDGTGYGYTF.

The gene calls are TRBV2 and TRBJ2-3; D unclear. Trimming cost V 6 bases and J 6 bases, with 4 bases left between them. The germline V gene encodes CDR1 SNHLY and CDR2 FYNNEI. This CDR3 region has 10 residues. CDR3 sequence reads: CASRGDTQYF. The CDR3 DNA follows: TGTGCCAGCAGAGGGGATACGCAGTATTTT.

The chain combines TRBV15 with TRBJ2-1, with D unresolved. This CDR3 comprises 11 residues. CDR1 is LNHNV and CDR2 is YYDKDF in the germline V gene (reference sequence). Between the trimmed V and J ends, which lost 3 bases and 8 bases, there was a span of 5 bases. The CDR3 loop is CATSRYDEQFF. The CDR3 region has the DNA TGTGCCACCAGCAGGTATGATGAGCAGTTCTTC.

This clonotype occurred a few times. The DNA for the CDR3 is TGCAGTGCCGATAAATGGGGGGAGTCCTACGAGCAGTACTTC. Protein sequence: CSADKWGESYEQYF. This sequence joins TRBV20-1 and TRBJ2-7, with a possible D match to TRBD2 (6 bases). The CDR3 is 14 amino acids. CDR1 and CDR2 (germline): DFQATT, SNEGSKA (reference sequence). V lost 6 bases to trimming and J lost 1 base, with 16 bases between them.

This clonotype has just a few counts. The CDR3 sequence: CASSPRGGLSDEQFF. DNA for the CDR3: TGCGCCAGCAGCCCCCGGGGGGGCCTTTCTGATGAGCAGTTCTTC. This chain uses TRBV5-1 with TRBJ2-1; 8 nucleotides match TRBD2. The junction had 11 bases not matched to a gene; V was cut back by 4 bases and J by 8 bases. This CDR3 is 15 amino acids long. The germline gives CDR1 SGHRS, CDR2 YFSETQ. Full variable domain (missing parts from reference TRBV5-1 and TRBJ2-1): KAGVTQTPRYLIKTRGQQVTLSCSPISGHRSVSWYQQTPGQGLQFLFEYFSETQRNKGNFPGRFSGRQFSNSRSEMNVSTLELGDSALYLCASSPRGGLSDEQFFGPGTRLTVL.

This clonotype was seen more than once but under ten times. J is TRBJ2-7 and V is TRBV5-1, with 9 bases lining up with TRBD2. Germline V gene data show CDR1 as SGHRS and CDR2 as YFSETQ. This CDR3 has 15 amino acids. J was trimmed by 3 bases and V by 4 bases; bases with no gene match: 8. Here the CDR3 reads CASSLSGRYHYEQYF. The CDR3 coding sequence is TGCGCCAGCAGCCTTAGCGGGAGATACCACTACGAGCAGTACTTC.

The chain joins TRBV7-2 to TRBJ1-5; D may be TRBD1 (6 bases). In germline, CDR1 is SGHTA, CDR2 FQGNSA. V lost 1 base and J lost 2, with 12 bases in between. The CDR3 spans 16 residues. CDR3 coding DNA: TGTGCCAGCAGCTTAGTACGGGGGGCTGGCAATCAGCCCCAGCATTTT. Its protein is CASSLVRGAGNQPQHF.

In its sample, this clonotype was seen a few times. V usage is TRBV5-1 and J usage is TRBJ2-7; D gene unclear. The V gene's germline CDR1 is SGHRS and CDR2 YFSETQ. Trimming removed 3 bases at V and 5 bases at J, with 9 bases between. The CDR3 is made up of 12 amino acids. The CDR3 sequence: CASSYGPDEQYF. The CDR3 DNA sequence: TGCGCCAGCAGCTATGGCCCAGACGAGCAGTACTTC.

This chain links TRBV3-1 with TRBJ1-1, with D hard to call. The length of the CDR3 is 15 residues. V was cut by 2 bases and J by 4 bases, with 14 bases left in between. Per germline, CDR1 LGHDT and CDR2 YNNKEL (reference sequence). CDR3 sequence reads: CASSQSQTWGTEAFF. CDR3 sequence (DNA): TGTGCCAGCAGCCAATCTCAGACTTGGGGCACTGAAGCTTTCTTT.

The chain recombines TRBV19 with TRBJ2-5; 8 nucleotides line up with TRBD1. Losses at the gene ends were 8 bases for V and 3 bases for J; bases not matched to a gene: 5. CDR1 and CDR2 (germline): LNHDA, SQIVND (reference sequence). This CDR3 is 13 amino acids long. CDR3 sequence: CASVGQGKETQYF. The CDR3 coding sequence is TGTGCCAGTGTCGGACAGGGTAAAGAGACCCAGTACTTC.

This clonotype was detected only a few times. DNA for the CDR3: TGTGCCAGCAGCCAAGGGCGGGGGGTGAACAATGAGCAGTTCTTC. Protein sequence: CASSQGRGVNNEQFF. The rearrangement uses TRBV4-2 and TRBJ2-1; 8 bases line up with TRBD2. Trimming took 1 base from V and 5 from J; bases not matched to a gene: 4. CDR1 is LGHNA and CDR2 is YNFKEQ in the germline V gene. The CDR3 runs 15 residues.

The chain carries TRBV12-3 or TRBV12-4 and TRBJ1-6, with 9 positions matching TRBD1. Trimming took 0 bases from V and 8 from J; bases not matched to a gene: 5. CDR3 length: 16 amino acids. The chain's CDR3 is CASSLAAGQGHSPLHF. Here the CDR3 DNA reads TGTGCCAGCAGTTTAGCGGCGGGACAGGGTCATTCACCCCTCCACTTT.

J is TRBJ2-1 and V is TRBV3-1, with TRBD2 matching over 10 bases. Germline CDR1 is LGHDT and CDR2 is YNNKEL (reference sequence). After removal of 6 bases from V and 5 bases from J, the junction contained 4 bases not matched to a gene. The CDR3 is 14 amino acids. CDR3 sequence (DNA): TGTGCCAGCAGTCTAGCGGGGGTAAACAATGAGCAGTTCTTC. This sequence encodes CASSLAGVNNEQFF.

This clonotype was found many times. The CDR3 sequence is CASSFSYNEQFF. The CDR3 DNA reads as TGTGCCAGCAGTTTCTCCTACAATGAGCAGTTCTTC. The chain carries TRBV12-3 or TRBV12-4 and TRBJ2-1, with D hard to call. V shed 3 bases and J shed 0 bases, with 0 bases lying between them. CDR3 size: 12 residues.

This chain uses TRBV14 with TRBJ1-2, with TRBD1 identical over 7 bases. Germline trimming cut 0 bases from V and 5 bases from J; bases unmatched to any gene: 3. Germline assignment: CDR1 SGHDN and CDR2 FVKESK. The CDR3 consists of 14 residues. Here the CDR3 reads CASSQDQGGYGYTF. The DNA for the CDR3 is TGTGCCAGCAGCCAAGATCAGGGGGGATATGGCTACACCTTC. The complete variable domain, with remaining parts taken from reference TRBV14 and TRBJ1-2, reads EAGVTQFPSHSVIEKGQTVTLRCDPISGHDNLYWYRRVMGKEIKFLLHFVKESKQDESGMPNNRFLAERTGGTYSTLKVQPAELEDSGVYFCASSQDQGGYGYTFGSGTRLTVV.

This clonotype was detected a few times. This chain links TRBV20-1 with TRBJ2-3; 14 bases are a match to TRBD2. Germline CDR1 and CDR2: DFQATT and SNEGSKA (reference sequence). The V gene end was trimmed by 6 bases and the J gene end by 5 bases; junction bases not matched to a gene: 7. This CDR3 has 15 amino acids. The CDR3 DNA follows: TGCAGTGCCCCGGGACTAGCGGGGGCGGGAGATACGCAGTATTTT. Its protein is CSAPGLAGAGDTQYF.

V and J are TRBV10-3 and TRBJ2-7, with TRBD2 identical over 12 bases. From germline, CDR1 is ENHRY and CDR2 SYGVKD. The CDR3 is made up of 16 amino acids. V trimming: 3 bases; J trimming: 4 bases; junction bases outside the gene matches: 7. The CDR3 nucleotides are TGTGCCATCAGTGATTTTCGGACTAGCGGGAATTACGAGCAGTACTTC. It specifies CAISDFRTSGNYEQYF.

This clonotype turned up a few times. The chain uses TRBV20-1 and TRBJ2-4; D possibly corresponds to TRBD1 (5 bases). This CDR3 has 15 amino acids. With 1 base removed from V and 0 bases from J, the gap between germline ends came to 10 bases. Germline lookup yields CDR1 DFQATT and CDR2 SNEGSKA (reference sequence). This CDR3 is CSARATVVAKNIQYF. The CDR3 DNA reads as TGCAGTGCTAGAGCGACAGTTGTAGCCAAAAACATTCAGTACTTC.